Sequencing of this T cell receptor (beta chain) was carried out in a study of cytomegalovirus exposure and HLA in healthy donors. Study as a whole: A prior analysis found 100 million to 140 million unique TCR beta sequences from some 200 million T cells. Overall study results and limits: TCR beta chain V- and J-gene trimming was linked, in a later analysis, to a missense variant in DCLRE1C. Earlier analysis yielded a pattern in which most TCR beta V segments were productive about 90% or about 30% of the time.

Use of 60 Vbeta and 13 Jbeta primers characterized the PCR. The repertoire was sequenced with immunoSEQ multiplex PCR; TCRdb's copy has only in-frame clones and lacks some. The sample has approximately 130,000 clones; approximately 77% are singletons. This clone came up a few times. Its target is unknown. Sequenced: PBMCs. The receptor was derived from a woman aged 40 to 50 in good health and CMV-seronegative.

This chain's CDR3 is CASSMTGEQPQHF. CDR3 bases: TGTGCCAGTAGTATGACAGGGGAGCAGCCCCAGCATTTT. The chain links TRBV19 to TRBJ1-5, with TRBD1 matching 8 bases. Germline loops: CDR1 LNHDA, CDR2 SQIVND (reference sequence). The V segment lost 3 bases and the J segment 7 bases; nucleotides outside the gene matches: 2. This CDR3 comprises 13 residues.